Below are 27 T cell receptor beta chains sequenced from a single sample in a study of cytomegalovirus exposure and HLA in healthy donors. The table came from immunoSEQ multiplex PCR; TCRdb's copy has only in-frame clones and leaves some out. The sample has 250,000 or so clones, 80% to 90% seen once. Sequencing was done on a sample of PBMCs. These receptors all stem from a man aged 18 to 30 in good health and CMV-seronegative.

This clone was detected only a few times. This rearrangement joins TRBV6-1 to TRBJ2-7, with 10 bases lining up with TRBD1. Losses at the gene ends were 4 bases for V and 7 bases for J; bases not matched to a gene: 13. The CDR3 spans 16 residues. Germline V lookup: CDR1 MNHNS, CDR2 SASEGT. CDR3 region: CASSVAGQGIWSEQYF. As DNA, the CDR3 is TGTGCCAGCAGTGTAGCGGGACAGGGGATCTGGAGTGAGCAGTACTTC.

The chain has TRBV15 and TRBJ2-7; 8 bases match TRBD1. The CDR3 is 13 residues long. The V segment lost 1 base and the J segment 8 bases; nucleotides outside the gene matches: 4. CDR1 is LNHNV and CDR2 is YYDKDF in the germline V gene (reference sequence). In nucleotides, the CDR3 is TGTGCCACCAGCAGAGGGACAGGGCGAAAGCAGTACTTC. Translation: CATSRGTGRKQYF.

The chain combines TRBV19 with TRBJ1-3, with unresolved D. CDR1 and CDR2 (germline): LNHDA, SQIVND (reference sequence). V dropped 7 bases and J dropped 0 bases, with 13 bases sitting between them. This CDR3 has 15 amino acids. CDR3 loop: CASTSPGHSGNTIYF. The DNA of the CDR3 is TGTGCCAGTACGTCACCAGGTCACTCTGGAAACACCATATATTTT.

CDR3 nucleotide sequence: TGTGCCAGCAGCCCAAGACAGGGGTGGGGGCCTAACTATGGCTACACCTTC. Protein product: CASSPRQGWGPNYGYTF. The V call is TRBV28, the J call TRBJ1-2, with 8 bases aligning to TRBD1. The CDR3 consists of 17 residues. CDR1 is MDHEN and CDR2 is SYDVKM in the germline V gene. Trimming cost V 6 bases and J 0 bases; bases outside gene matches: 12.

The chain links TRBV5-1 to TRBJ1-5; tentatively, D is TRBD1 (6 bases). The CDR3 runs to 14 residues. Germline V gene sequence: CDR1 SGHRS, CDR2 YFSETQ. With 4 bases removed from V and 7 bases from J, the gap between germline ends came to 15 bases. DNA of the CDR3: TGCGCCAGCAGCCCGATTTCTGGGGGCCAGCCCCAGCATTTT. Translated, it gives CASSPISGGQPQHF. Together with reference TRBV5-1 and TRBJ1-5, the CDR3 gives the full variable domain: KAGVTQTPRYLIKTRGQQVTLSCSPISGHRSVSWYQQTPGQGLQFLFEYFSETQRNKGNFPGRFSGRQFSNSRSEMNVSTLELGDSALYLCASSPISGGQPQHFGDGTRLSIL.

The V gene is TRBV7-9, the J gene TRBJ2-7; TRBD1 might be the D (6 bases). The V and J ends lost 5 bases and 5 bases respectively, with 16 bases between them. Germline V gene data show CDR1 as SEHNR and CDR2 as FQNEAQ (reference sequence). The CDR3 is 14 amino acids. CDR3 DNA: TGTGCCAGCAGCCCGCCGCTAGAGGGGGACGAGCAGTACTTC. Protein: CASSPPLEGDEQYF.

The chain combines TRBV12-5 with TRBJ2-7; 9 positions agree with TRBD1. The CDR3 contains 17 residues. Germline CDR1 and CDR2: LGHNT and FRNRAP. Unmatched junction bases numbered 15, after V lost 5 bases and J lost 4 bases. The CDR3 DNA reads TGTGCTAGTGGTCCCCCGGGACAGGGTCTGTTGGCATACGAGCAGTACTTC. Its protein is CASGPPGQGLLAYEQYF.

V gene TRBV9 combines with J gene TRBJ2-1; 13 bases fit TRBD2. This CDR3 contains 17 residues. The germline V gene has CDR1 SGDLS and CDR2 YYNGEE. V lost 0 bases to trimming and J lost 4 bases; unmatched junction nucleotides: 4. This chain's CDR3 is CASSVGLAGGEYNEQFF. CDR3 nucleotides: TGTGCCAGCAGCGTAGGACTAGCGGGGGGTGAGTACAATGAGCAGTTCTTC.

The chain combines TRBV10-3 with TRBJ2-3, with 8 bases matching TRBD2. V lost 3 bases, J lost 4 bases, and 3 bases stayed unmatched. The CDR3 covers 14 residues. Germline values: CDR1 ENHRY, CDR2 SYGVKD. The CDR3 region has the DNA TGTGCCATCAGTGATCCAGCGGGGGCAGATACGCAGTATTTT. This translates into CAISDPAGADTQYF.

The CDR3 spells CASSGSGEQYF. CDR3 DNA sequence: TGTGCCAGCTCCGGGTCGGGGGAGCAGTACTTC. V and J are TRBV18 and TRBJ2-7, with D possibly matching TRBD2 (5 bases). CDR1 KGHSH and CDR2 LQKENI come from the germline V gene. V was trimmed by 6 bases and J by 7 bases, leaving 10 bases between them. The CDR3 length is 11 residues.

The CDR3 DNA reads as TGTGCCAGCAGCTTGGAGTACAGGGGGTTTGGTGGCTACACCTTC. Residues: CASSLEYRGFGGYTF. The chain joins TRBV5-6 to TRBJ1-2, with 8 positions matching TRBD1. CDR1 is SGHDT, CDR2 YYEEEE, per germline. CDR3 length: 15 residues. V lost 0 bases and J lost 7; bases outside the gene matches: 8.

This sequence joins TRBV7-8 and TRBJ2-2; 8 bases match TRBD2. Germline CDR1 SGHVS, CDR2 FQNEAQ. The CDR3 length is 16 residues. V was pared by 8 bases and J by 5 bases, with 13 bases of the junction left unmatched. CDR3 bases: TGTGCCAGCGGCCTATCCTTAGCGGGACGAACCGGGGAGCTGTTTTTT. Translation gives CASGLSLAGRTGELFF.

The J gene is TRBJ2-2, the V gene TRBV5-1; 7 positions match TRBD2. CDR1 and CDR2 from the germline V gene are SGHRS and YFSETQ. The CDR3 sequence is 16 residues long. V lost 0 bases to trimming and J lost 2 bases; unmatched junction nucleotides: 4. In nucleotides, the CDR3 is TGCGCCAGCAGCTTGGATCCAGCGGGAAACACCGGGGAGCTGTTTTTT. This gives the protein CASSLDPAGNTGELFF.

V usage is TRBV9 and J usage is TRBJ1-3; D remains unclear. V was cut by 4 bases and J by 6 bases, with 20 bases left in between. This CDR3 contains 16 residues. Germline loops: CDR1 SGDLS, CDR2 YYNGEE. The CDR3 protein is CASSPRGGSLENTIYF. The CDR3 DNA is TGTGCCAGCAGCCCCCGTGGAGGGAGCCTAGAAAACACCATATATTTT.

This chain connects TRBV30 to TRBJ2-3; the match to TRBD2 covers 8 bases. The CDR3 extends over 16 amino acids. Trimming removed 1 base from V and 2 bases from J; junction bases left unmatched: 8. The V gene's germline CDR1 is GTSNPN and CDR2 SVGIG (reference sequence). The CDR3 here is CAWSGVLLADTDTQYF. CDR3 DNA: TGTGCCTGGAGTGGGGTGTTACTAGCGGACACAGATACGCAGTATTTT.

The rearrangement uses TRBV29-1 and TRBJ2-5; 11 nucleotides agree with TRBD2. This CDR3 is built from 17 residues. Germline values: CDR1 SQVTM, CDR2 ANQGSEA. V trimming: 6 bases; J trimming: 3 bases; junction bases outside the gene matches: 15. In nucleotides, the CDR3 is TGCAGCGTGGACGTACTAGCGGGGGATCCCCTTGAAGAGACCCAGTACTTC. This encodes CSVDVLAGDPLEETQYF.

The gene calls are TRBV9 and TRBJ1-1; D possibly corresponds to TRBD1 (5 bases). The CDR3 spans 14 residues. The germline CDR1 and CDR2 sequences are SGDLS and YYNGEE. V was pared by 1 base and J by 4 bases, with 11 bases between. The CDR3 sequence is CASSVLEGSTEAFF. DNA for the CDR3: TGTGCCAGCAGCGTACTGGAGGGGTCCACTGAAGCTTTCTTT.

This clone has just one count. The chain combines TRBV25-1 with TRBJ2-3; D gene unclear. The V and J ends lost 4 bases and 2 bases respectively, with 7 bases between them. Germline CDR1 MGHDK, CDR2 SYGVNS. The CDR3 runs 13 residues. This CDR3 is CASSVTVTDTQYF. The DNA of the CDR3 is TGTGCCAGCAGTGTAACGGTCACAGATACGCAGTATTTT. The whole variable domain, remainder taken from reference TRBV25-1 and TRBJ2-3, is EADIYQTPRYLVIGTGKKITLECSQTMGHDKMYWYQQDPGMELHLIHYSYGVNSTEKGDLSSESTVSRIRTEHFPLTLESARPSHTSQYLCASSVTVTDTQYFGPGTRLTVL.

The genes are TRBV5-1 and TRBJ2-6, with 7 positions matching TRBD1. The CDR3 sequence is 18 residues long. Germline V CDR1 and CDR2: SGHRS, YFSETQ. V dropped 1 base and J dropped 2; count of bases not matched to a gene: 9. The CDR3 DNA is TGCGCCAGCAGCTTGCTGCAGGGGGTAGGACCTGGGGCCAACGTCCTGACTTTC. Translation: CASSLLQGVGPGANVLTF.

The chain joins TRBV7-2 to TRBJ1-1; possibly TRBD1 for D (5 bases). V dropped 7 bases and J dropped 3 bases, with 15 bases sitting between them. The CDR3 consists of 14 residues. Germline V gives CDR1 SGHTA, CDR2 FQGNSA. CDR3 loop: CASKRVQADTEAFF. Here the CDR3 DNA reads TGTGCCAGCAAGCGGGTACAGGCCGACACTGAAGCTTTCTTT.

This clone has a handful of counts. The gene calls are TRBV29-1 and TRBJ1-5, with D tentatively TRBD1 (5 bases). Trimming removed 7 bases at V and 0 bases at J, with 25 bases between. The CDR3 has 18 amino acids. In germline, CDR1 is SQVTM, CDR2 ANQGSEA. In DNA, the CDR3 is TGCAGCGCCGTTCTAGGCGGTCCGGGACTGACTAGCAATCAGCCCCAGCATTTT. Translation gives CSAVLGGPGLTSNQPQHF.

This clone was recorded only once. The gene calls are TRBV11-2 and TRBJ2-7; tentative D call: TRBD1 (6 bases). The germline gives CDR1 SGHAT, CDR2 FQNNGV. V lost 5 bases and J lost 3, with 11 bases in between. The CDR3 consists of 13 residues. In DNA form, the CDR3 reads TGTGCCAGCAGCCGGGTGGACAGCTACGAGCAGTACTTC. Residues: CASSRVDSYEQYF.

Only one count was recorded for this clone. The chain is built from TRBV7-9 and TRBJ1-3; D possibly corresponds to TRBD1 (5 bases). Trimming stripped 3 bases from V and 7 bases from J, with 10 bases between. Germline lookup yields CDR1 SEHNR and CDR2 FQNEAQ (reference sequence). The CDR3 runs to 13 residues. The CDR3 region has the DNA TGTGCCAGCAGCTTTTTAGGGGCCAACACCATATATTTT. Translated, it gives CASSFLGANTIYF.

The genes are TRBV5-1 and TRBJ2-3, with 10 bases lining up with TRBD2. V trimming: 4 bases; J trimming: 4 bases; junction bases outside the gene matches: 9. CDR1 is SGHRS and CDR2 is YFSETQ in the germline V gene. The CDR3 loop spans 16 amino acids. The CDR3 DNA is TGCGCCAGCAGCCCGACAGCGGGGGGGCCCCCAGATACGCAGTATTTT. Protein sequence: CASSPTAGGPPDTQYF.

The chain uses TRBV18 and TRBJ2-7; D is uncertain. Trimming took 2 bases from V and 6 from J, leaving 11 bases between them. Looked up from germline, CDR1 is KGHSH and CDR2 is LQKENI. The CDR3 runs 13 residues. This CDR3 reads CASSPMHRSEQYF. The CDR3 DNA reads as TGTGCCAGCTCACCAATGCATCGGAGCGAGCAGTACTTC.

This chain connects TRBV5-6 to TRBJ2-7; TRBD2 is a possible D gene (6 bases). The CDR3 consists of 11 residues. The germline gives CDR1 SGHDT, CDR2 YYEEEE. V was pared by 0 bases and J by 9 bases, with 7 bases between. The CDR3 loop is CASSLGGVQYF. The CDR3 bases are TGTGCCAGCAGCTTGGGCGGGGTGCAGTACTTC.

The chain is built from TRBV9 and TRBJ1-1; D unclear. Looked up from germline, CDR1 is SGDLS and CDR2 is YYNGEE. V lost 3 bases and J 2 bases, leaving 11 bases between the germline ends. This CDR3 contains 14 residues. The DNA for the CDR3 is TGTGCCAGCAGCGCAGACATCCTAAACACTGAAGCTTTCTTT. This translates into CASSADILNTEAFF.